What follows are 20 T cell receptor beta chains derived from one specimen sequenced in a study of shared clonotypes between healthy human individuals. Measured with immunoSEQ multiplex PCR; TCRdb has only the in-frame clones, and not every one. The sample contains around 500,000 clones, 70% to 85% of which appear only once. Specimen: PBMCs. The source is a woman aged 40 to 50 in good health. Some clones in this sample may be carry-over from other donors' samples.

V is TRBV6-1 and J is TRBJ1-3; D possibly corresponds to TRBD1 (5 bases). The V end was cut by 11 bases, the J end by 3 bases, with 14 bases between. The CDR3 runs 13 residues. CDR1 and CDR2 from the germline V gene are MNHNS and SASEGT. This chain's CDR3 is CACAAGFGNTIYF. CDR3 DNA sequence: TGTGCCTGCGCAGCAGGGTTTGGAAACACCATATATTTT.

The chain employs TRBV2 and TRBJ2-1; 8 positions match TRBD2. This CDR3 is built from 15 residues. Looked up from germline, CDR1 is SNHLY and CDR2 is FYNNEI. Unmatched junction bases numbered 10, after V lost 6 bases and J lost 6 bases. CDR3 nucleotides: TGTGCCAGCAGCCTATCGGGACTAGACTCCAATGAGCAGTTCTTC. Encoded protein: CASSLSGLDSNEQFF.

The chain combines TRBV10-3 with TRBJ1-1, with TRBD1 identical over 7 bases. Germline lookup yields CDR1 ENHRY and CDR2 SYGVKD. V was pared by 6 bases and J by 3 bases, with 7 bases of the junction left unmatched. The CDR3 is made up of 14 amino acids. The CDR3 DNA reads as TGTGCCATCAGGGATAACAGGGGACACACTGAAGCTTTCTTT. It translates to CAIRDNRGHTEAFF.

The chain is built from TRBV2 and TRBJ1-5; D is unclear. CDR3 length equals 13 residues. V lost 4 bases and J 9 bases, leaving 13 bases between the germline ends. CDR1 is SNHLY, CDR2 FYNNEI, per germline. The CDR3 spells CASSVEERGPQHF. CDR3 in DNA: TGTGCCAGCAGTGTGGAGGAAAGAGGGCCCCAGCATTTT.

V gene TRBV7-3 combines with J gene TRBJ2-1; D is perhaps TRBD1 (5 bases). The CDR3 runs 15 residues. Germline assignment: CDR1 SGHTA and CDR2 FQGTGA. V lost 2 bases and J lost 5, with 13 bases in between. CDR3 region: CASSLGRLGDNEQFF. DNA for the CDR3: TGTGCCAGCAGCTTAGGTCGTCTAGGGGACAATGAGCAGTTCTTC.

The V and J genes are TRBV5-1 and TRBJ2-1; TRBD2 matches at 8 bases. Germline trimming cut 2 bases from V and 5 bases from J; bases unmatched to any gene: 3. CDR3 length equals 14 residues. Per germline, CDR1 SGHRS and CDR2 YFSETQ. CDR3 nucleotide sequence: TGCGCCAGCAGCTTAAGCGGGAGTGACAATGAGCAGTTCTTC. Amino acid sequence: CASSLSGSDNEQFF.

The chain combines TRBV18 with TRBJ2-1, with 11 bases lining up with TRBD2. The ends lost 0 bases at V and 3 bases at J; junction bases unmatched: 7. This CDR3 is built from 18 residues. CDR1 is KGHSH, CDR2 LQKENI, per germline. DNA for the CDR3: TGTGCCAGCTCACCACCGATTGGCCTAGCGGGAGGCTACAATGAGCAGTTCTTC. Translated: CASSPPIGLAGGYNEQFF.

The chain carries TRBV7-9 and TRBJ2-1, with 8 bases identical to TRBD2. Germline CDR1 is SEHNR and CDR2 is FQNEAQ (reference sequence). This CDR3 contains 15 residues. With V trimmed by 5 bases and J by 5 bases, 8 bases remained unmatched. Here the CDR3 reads CASSTVLAGNNEQFF. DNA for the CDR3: TGTGCCAGCAGCACTGTATTAGCGGGGAACAATGAGCAGTTCTTC.

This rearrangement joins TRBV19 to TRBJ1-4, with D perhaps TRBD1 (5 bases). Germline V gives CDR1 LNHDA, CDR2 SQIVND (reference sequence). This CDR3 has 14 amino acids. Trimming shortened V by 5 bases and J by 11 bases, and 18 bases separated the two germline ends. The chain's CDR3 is CASSLMGLPDKLFF. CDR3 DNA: TGTGCCAGTAGTTTGATGGGACTTCCCGACAAACTGTTTTTT. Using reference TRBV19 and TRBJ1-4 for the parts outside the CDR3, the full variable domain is DGGITQSPKYLFRKEGQNVTLSCEQNLNHDAMYWYRQDPGQGLRLIYYSQIVNDFQKGDIAEGYSVSREKKESFPLTVTSAQKNPTAFYLCASSLMGLPDKLFFGSGTQLSVL.

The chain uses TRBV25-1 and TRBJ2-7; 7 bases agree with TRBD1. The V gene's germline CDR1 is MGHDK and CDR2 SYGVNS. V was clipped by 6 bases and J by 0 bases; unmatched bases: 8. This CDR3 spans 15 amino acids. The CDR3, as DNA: TGTGCCAGCAGAGGGGGCGCTACCCCCTCCTACGAGCAGTACTTC. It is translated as CASRGGATPSYEQYF.

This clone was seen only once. CDR3 sequence (DNA): TGTGCCAGCAGCCCATACGGGACTGAAGCTTTCTTT. Protein product: CASSPYGTEAFF. V and J are TRBV9 and TRBJ1-1; D unclear. V was clipped by 4 bases and J by 5 bases, with 9 bases between them. There are 12 residues in the CDR3. CDR1 is SGDLS, CDR2 YYNGEE, per germline. Full variable domain (outside the CDR3, taken from reference TRBV9 and TRBJ1-1): DSGVTQTPKHLITATGQRVTLRCSPRSGDLSVYWYQQSLDQGLQFLIQYYNGEERAKGNILERFSAQQFPDLHSELNLSSLELGDSALYFCASSPYGTEAFFGQGTRLTVV.

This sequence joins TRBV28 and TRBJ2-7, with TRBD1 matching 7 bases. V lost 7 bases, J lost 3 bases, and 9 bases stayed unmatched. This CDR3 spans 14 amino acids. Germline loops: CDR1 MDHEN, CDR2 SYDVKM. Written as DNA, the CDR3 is TGTGCCAGCACCATTCGACAGGGAGACTACGAGCAGTACTTC. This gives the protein CASTIRQGDYEQYF.

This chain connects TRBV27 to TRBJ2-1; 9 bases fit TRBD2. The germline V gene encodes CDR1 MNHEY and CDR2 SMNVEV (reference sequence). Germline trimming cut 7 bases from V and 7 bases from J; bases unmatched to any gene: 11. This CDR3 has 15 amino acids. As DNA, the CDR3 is TGTGCCAGCACCGTAGCGGGAGCTTTTAGGAATGAGCAGTTCTTC. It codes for CASTVAGAFRNEQFF.

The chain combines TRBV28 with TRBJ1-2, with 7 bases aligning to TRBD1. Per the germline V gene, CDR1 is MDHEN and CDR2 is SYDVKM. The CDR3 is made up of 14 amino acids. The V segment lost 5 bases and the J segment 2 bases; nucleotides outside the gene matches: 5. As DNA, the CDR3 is TGTGCCAGCAGTCCCCGGACAGGCAACTATGGCTACACCTTC. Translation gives CASSPRTGNYGYTF.

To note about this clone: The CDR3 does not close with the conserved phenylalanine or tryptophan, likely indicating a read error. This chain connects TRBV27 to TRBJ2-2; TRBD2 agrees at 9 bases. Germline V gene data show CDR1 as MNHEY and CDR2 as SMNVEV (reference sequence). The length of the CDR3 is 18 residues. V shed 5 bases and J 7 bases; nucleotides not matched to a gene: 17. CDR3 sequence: CASSPSGGLAKSVGELFS. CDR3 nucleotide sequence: TGTGCCAGCAGTCCATCAGGGGGACTAGCAAAGTCTGTCGGGGAGCTGTTTTCT.

CDR3 bases: TGTGCCAGCAGCTACGGGGCAGCGGTCTATGGCTACACCTTC. This codes for CASSYGAAVYGYTF. The chain is built from TRBV5-6 and TRBJ1-2; D may be TRBD1 (5 bases). The CDR3 length is 14 residues. The germline V and J ends were trimmed by 3 bases and 4 bases, with 13 bases remaining between them. Germline-derived CDR1 and CDR2 are SGHDT and YYEEEE. The full variable domain, with the rest looked up from reference TRBV5-6 and TRBJ1-2, is DAGVTQSPTHLIKTRGQQVTLRCSPKSGHDTVSWYQQALGQGPQFIFQYYEEEERQRGNFPDRFSGHQFPNYSSELNVNALLLGDSALYLCASSYGAAVYGYTFGSGTRLTVV.

The CDR3 sequence is CATSRDLPRGWAGELFF. The CDR3 DNA reads TGTGCCACCAGCAGAGATCTGCCCAGGGGTTGGGCCGGGGAGCTGTTTTTT. This rearrangement joins TRBV15 to TRBJ2-2; tentatively, D is TRBD1 (6 bases). This CDR3 comprises 17 residues. Germline CDR1 LNHNV, CDR2 YYDKDF (reference sequence). V lost 0 bases, J lost 6 bases, and 17 bases lay in between.

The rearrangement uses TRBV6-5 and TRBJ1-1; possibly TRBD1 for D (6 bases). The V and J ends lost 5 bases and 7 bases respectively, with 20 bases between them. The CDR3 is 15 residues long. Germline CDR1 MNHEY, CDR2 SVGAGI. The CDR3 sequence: CASSRRTARNDEAFF. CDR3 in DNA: TGTGCCAGCAGTCGTCGGACAGCGAGAAATGATGAAGCTTTCTTT.

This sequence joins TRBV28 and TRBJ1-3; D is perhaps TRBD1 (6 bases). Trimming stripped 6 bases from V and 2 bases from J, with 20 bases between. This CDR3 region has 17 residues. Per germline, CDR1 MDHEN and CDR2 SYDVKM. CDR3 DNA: TGTGCCAGCAGGAAAGGGTATGGGGGCACCACTGGAAACACCATATATTTT. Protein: CASRKGYGGTTGNTIYF. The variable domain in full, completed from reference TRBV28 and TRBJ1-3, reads DVKVTQSSRYLVKRTGEKVFLECVQDMDHENMFWYRQDPGLGLRLIYFSYDVKMKEKGDIPEGYSVSREKKERFSLILESASTNQTSMYLCASRKGYGGTTGNTIYFGEGSWLTVV.

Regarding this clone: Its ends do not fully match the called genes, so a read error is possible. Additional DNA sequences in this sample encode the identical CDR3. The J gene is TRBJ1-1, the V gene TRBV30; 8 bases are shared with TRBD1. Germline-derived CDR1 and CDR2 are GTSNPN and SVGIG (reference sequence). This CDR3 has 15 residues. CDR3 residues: CAWSVSRQGNTEAFF. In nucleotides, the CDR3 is TGTGCCTGGAGTGTAAGCCGACAGGGGAACACTGAGGCTTTCTTT.